The clone carrying this TCR beta chain was seen only once. Its antigen is currently unknown. The data were obtained in a study of shared clonotypes between healthy human individuals. Study outcomes and limitations: Researchers found naive subsets generally carried larger estimated richness than memory subsets.

Profiled with immunoSEQ multiplex PCR; TCRdb holds only in-frame clones, not every one. The sample lists roughly 650,000 clones; 97% were seen once. The origin of this receptor is a woman aged 25 to 45 in good health. The sequenced sample was naive CD4+ T cells sorted from blood. The subset here: CD45RA+ positively selected.

As DNA, the CDR3 is TGTGCCAGCAGTTATACCTACAATGAGCAGTTCTTC. Translated: CASSYTYNEQFF. The chain links TRBV2 to TRBJ2-1; D ambiguous. Per the germline V gene, CDR1 is SNHLY and CDR2 is FYNNEI. The CDR3 is 12 amino acids. V dropped 5 bases and J dropped 2 bases, with 4 bases sitting between them.